A single sample gave rise to the 8 T cell receptor beta chains below, sequenced in a study of blood T cell repertoires in COVID-19. Method: immunoSEQ multiplex PCR; TCRdb's copy keeps in-frame clones and lacks some. The data show 150,000 to 200,000 clones, 70% to 90% seen once. The material sequenced was peripheral blood. The receptors were gathered from a woman older than 75 in a cohort sampled during active or convalescent COVID-19.

The gene calls are TRBV18 and TRBJ1-1, with a weak D call TRBD1 (5 bases). The V gene's germline CDR1 is KGHSH and CDR2 LQKENI. The CDR3 spans 13 residues. Trimming pared 5 bases from V and 5 bases from J, leaving 12 bases between. CDR3 DNA: TGTGCCAGCTCATTTAGCCACAGGACTGAAGCTTTCTTT. It is translated as CASSFSHRTEAFF.

The chain employs TRBV11-2 and TRBJ1-6; 8 bases agree with TRBD1. V dropped 5 bases and J dropped 5; count of bases not matched to a gene: 8. The length of the CDR3 is 16 residues. The V gene's germline CDR1 is SGHAT and CDR2 FQNNGV. CDR3 bases: TGTGCCAGCAGCCCCGGGACAGGCCTCGATAATTCACCCCTCCACTTT. This gives the protein CASSPGTGLDNSPLHF.

This chain joins TRBV4-1 and TRBJ1-2, with 7 bases matching TRBD1. This CDR3 is built from 17 residues. Trimming at V came to 0 bases and at J to 2 bases, leaving 9 bases not matched to a gene. Germline CDR1 reads MGHRA; CDR2 reads YSYEKL. CDR3 region: CASSQEPSGQSNYGYTF. In nucleotides, the CDR3 is TGCGCCAGCAGCCAAGAACCCTCGGGACAGTCAAACTATGGCTACACCTTC.

The chain recombines TRBV6-2 or TRBV6-3 with TRBJ1-4; TRBD1 matches 7 bases. V trimming: 4 bases; J trimming: 5 bases; junction bases outside the gene matches: 4. Germline V gene lookup returns CDR1 MNHEY and CDR2 SVGEGT. This CDR3 has 14 residues. This CDR3 is CASSSDRLNEKLFF. CDR3 in DNA: TGTGCCAGCAGTTCGGACAGGTTGAATGAAAAACTGTTTTTT.

The chain joins TRBV11-2 to TRBJ2-2; a possible D gene is TRBD1 (6 bases). This CDR3 comprises 15 residues. Germline V gene sequence: CDR1 SGHAT, CDR2 FQNNGV. The V and J ends lost 5 bases and 6 bases respectively, with 16 bases between them. Here the CDR3 reads CASSHRQARAGELFF. The CDR3, as DNA: TGTGCCAGCAGCCACCGACAGGCTCGGGCCGGGGAGCTGTTTTTT.

V usage is TRBV6-5 and J usage is TRBJ2-1; D is uncertain. CDR1 and CDR2 from the germline V gene are MNHEY and SVGAGI. The CDR3 totals 13 residues. V gave up 5 bases and J gave up 4 bases, with 9 bases separating them. As DNA, the CDR3 is TGTGCCAGCAGTAGCGAGCTGTACAATGAGCAGTTCTTC. Its protein is CASSSELYNEQFF.

This clone was counted a single time. The chain links TRBV5-1 to TRBJ2-1; D possibly corresponds to TRBD2 (7 bases). From germline, CDR1 is SGHRS and CDR2 YFSETQ. The CDR3 has 17 residues. Trimming removed 4 bases at V and 7 bases at J, with 24 bases between. The CDR3 loop reads CASSLPKLAAGTNEQFF. As DNA, the CDR3 is TGCGCCAGCAGCCTTCCCAAGCTAGCGGCAGGGACAAATGAGCAGTTCTTC.

CDR3 loop: CASSPSTVNTEAFF. The CDR3 nucleotides are TGTGCCAGCTCACCCAGTACAGTGAACACTGAAGCTTTCTTT. The J gene is TRBJ1-1, the V gene TRBV18; D gene ambiguous. The CDR3 is 14 amino acids. Germline CDR1 reads KGHSH; CDR2 reads LQKENI. With 3 bases removed from V and 0 bases from J, the gap between germline ends came to 8 bases.